One sample yielded the 10 T cell receptor beta chains listed below, sequenced in a study of blood T cell repertoires in COVID-19. The assay was immunoSEQ multiplex PCR, and TCRdb's table has in-frame clones only and misses some. The sample has tens of thousands of clones, 88% seen once. Sequences were obtained from peripheral blood. The receptors were gathered from a human donor in a cohort sampled during active COVID-19.

This rearrangement joins TRBV28 to TRBJ1-1; tentatively, D is TRBD1 (5 bases). CDR3 length: 12 residues. Germline V CDR1 and CDR2: MDHEN, SYDVKM. Trimming left V 5 bases short and J 5 bases short, with 9 bases between. CDR3 DNA sequence: TGTGCCAGCAGTGTCAGGGTTACTGAAGCTTTCTTT. Translating gives CASSVRVTEAFF.

The chain couples TRBV7-2 to TRBJ2-1; D is possibly TRBD2 (6 bases). This CDR3 spans 15 amino acids. CDR1 and CDR2 (germline): SGHTA, FQGNSA. The V gene lost 1 base and the J gene lost 4 bases, with 11 bases spanning the gap. The CDR3, as DNA: TGTGCCAGCAGCTTAGGTTGGGGACTTTACAATGAGCAGTTCTTC. Its protein is CASSLGWGLYNEQFF.

This chain joins TRBV7-9 and TRBJ2-7, with 7 bases matching TRBD2. The CDR3 has 17 residues. Germline V CDR1 and CDR2: SEHNR, FQNEAQ (reference sequence). The V and J ends lost 1 base and 0 bases, in that order; junction bases with no gene match: 9. CDR3 in amino acids: CASSLVGRLADSYEQYF. Written as DNA, the CDR3 is TGTGCCAGCAGCTTAGTCGGTCGCCTAGCGGACTCCTACGAGCAGTACTTC.

The rearrangement uses TRBV11-2 and TRBJ2-5; D perhaps matches TRBD2 (6 bases). Trimming pared 1 base from V and 5 bases from J, leaving 11 bases between. The length of the CDR3 is 14 residues. CDR1 is SGHAT, CDR2 FQNNGV, per germline. CDR3: CASSLAGAWETQYF. The CDR3 coding sequence is TGTGCCAGCAGCTTAGCGGGAGCGTGGGAGACCCAGTACTTC.

The chain has TRBV12-5 and TRBJ2-1; 9 positions match TRBD1. CDR3 length: 16 residues. From germline, CDR1 is LGHNT and CDR2 FRNRAP. Trimming took 2 bases from V and 4 from J; bases not matched to a gene: 6. CDR3 loop: CASGLKTGGRYNEQFF. The CDR3 DNA sequence: TGTGCTAGTGGTTTGAAAACAGGGGGCAGGTACAATGAGCAGTTCTTC.

The chain has TRBV24-1 and TRBJ2-1, with TRBD2 as a possible D gene (5 bases). Trimming removed 5 bases at V and 0 bases at J, with 16 bases between. Germline lookup yields CDR1 KGHDR and CDR2 SFDVKD. The CDR3 has 17 residues. The CDR3 DNA reads TGTGCCACCAGTGCCCCCCGGGGTTGGAGCTCCTACAATGAGCAGTTCTTC. Amino acids: CATSAPRGWSSYNEQFF.

The V call is TRBV11-2, the J call TRBJ2-5, with 12 bases matching TRBD2. The germline gives CDR1 SGHAT, CDR2 FQNNGV. V lost 0 bases and J lost 5; bases outside the gene matches: 7. The CDR3 has 17 amino acids. The CDR3 sequence: CASSLEGGTSGRETQYF. CDR3 nucleotide sequence: TGTGCCAGCAGCTTAGAGGGGGGCACTAGCGGGAGGGAGACCCAGTACTTC.

The gene calls are TRBV28 and TRBJ1-5; D not resolved. V lost 4 bases, J lost 7 bases, and 14 bases lay in between. CDR1 is MDHEN, CDR2 SYDVKM, per germline. The CDR3 extends over 14 amino acids. Here the CDR3 DNA reads TGTGCCAGCAGTTCCTATCAAGGCAGGCAGCCCCAGCATTTT. Its translation: CASSSYQGRQPQHF.

The chain links TRBV7-8 to TRBJ2-1; 9 nucleotides agree with TRBD2. The CDR3 contains 16 residues. J gave up 0 bases and V 2 bases, and 2 bases lay outside the gene matches. The germline CDR1 and CDR2 sequences are SGHVS and FQNEAQ. Here the CDR3 DNA reads TGTGCCAGCAGCTTATTTAGCGGGAGCTCCTACAATGAGCAGTTCTTC. It is translated as CASSLFSGSSYNEQFF.

The chain is built from TRBV11-2 and TRBJ2-7; 12 bases are shared with TRBD2. This CDR3 has 15 residues. The V segment lost 2 bases and the J segment 3 bases; nucleotides outside the gene matches: 2. Germline loops: CDR1 SGHAT, CDR2 FQNNGV. CDR3 in amino acids: CASSLRTSGIYEQYF. The CDR3 DNA is TGTGCCAGCAGCTTAAGGACTAGCGGGATCTACGAGCAGTACTTC.